These T cell receptor beta chains were read from a single sample in a study of blood T cell repertoires in COVID-19. Generated by immunoSEQ multiplex PCR, the TCRdb table keeps only in-frame clones and is missing some. The sample records around 300,000 clones, approximately 89% being singletons. The source material was PBMCs or T cells enriched from blood (not recorded which). Every receptor here comes from a man aged 30-40 years who had recovered from COVID-19. The CDR3 runs from the conserved cysteine through the conserved F or W. D genes are given only for firm matches. Size tells how often a clone was seen (once, few, many) or the class of an expanded clone, and some rows leave it out.

. . TRBJ2-5 TRBV6-5 CASTSRGETQYF TGTGCCAGCACCTCTAGGGGGGAGACCCAGTACTTC
TRBD1 . TRBJ1-4 TRBV9 CASSPGQGAYEKLFF TGTGCCAGCAGCCCGGGACAGGGTGCGTATGAAAAACTGTTTTTT
TRBD1 . TRBJ1-1 TRBV6-5 CASSYLTGDEAFF TGTGCCAGCAGTTACTTGACAGGGGATGAAGCTTTCTTT
TRBD1 . TRBJ1-6 TRBV7-6 CASSQYLQGIHNSPLHF TGTGCCAGCAGCCAATACCTACAGGGGATTCATAATTCACCCCTCCACTTT
. . TRBJ1-1 TRBV5-1 CASSSRQVGPYTEAFF TGCGCCAGCAGCTCACGACAGGTGGGCCCATACACTGAAGCTTTCTTT
TRBD1 . TRBJ2-2 TRBV7-8 CASSTYTGAGELFF TGTGCCAGCAGCACCTATACAGGGGCCGGGGAGCTGTTTTTT
TRBD2 . TRBJ2-5 TRBV6-2/TRBV6-3 CASSSLAGEETQYF TGTGCCAGCAGTTCACTAGCGGGGGAGGAGACCCAGTACTTC
TRBD1 . TRBJ2-3 TRBV11-2 CASSPRGTGSTDTQYF TGTGCCAGCAGCCCGCGTGGGACAGGTAGCACAGATACGCAGTATTTT
. . TRBJ1-1 TRBV30 CAWHRLYTEAFF TGTGCCTGGCACAGGTTGTACACTGAAGCTTTCTTT
. . TRBJ1-6 TRBV5-1 CASSLQGIANSPLHF TGCGCCAGCAGCTTACAGGGAATCGCGAATTCACCCCTCCACTTT
TRBD1 few TRBJ1-3 TRBV7-8 CASSLESDREISGNTIYF TGTGCCAGCAGCTTAGAATCGGACAGGGAGATCTCTGGAAACACCATATATTTT
. . TRBJ2-4 TRBV2 CASSEFPGLRKGIAKNIQYF TGTGCCAGCAGTGAATTTCCAGGACTTCGAAAAGGCATAGCCAAAAACATTCAGTACTTC
. . TRBJ1-5 TRBV18 CASSPGSGVSNQPQHF TGTGCCAGCTCACCCGGATCAGGGGTTAGCAATCAGCCCCAGCATTTT
. . TRBJ2-7 TRBV20-1 CSASPGYEQYF TGCAGTGCTTCTCCGGGCTACGAGCAGTACTTC
. . TRBJ1-5 TRBV28 CASSLLGASNQPQHF TGTGCCAGCAGTTTGTTAGGGGCGAGCAATCAGCCCCAGCATTTT
. . TRBJ2-2 TRBV18 CASSFGTPNTGELFF TGTGCCAGCTCATTTGGGACACCGAACACCGGGGAGCTGTTTTTT
. . TRBJ2-1 TRBV6-5 CASSYSGDNEQFF TGTGCCAGCAGTTACTCAGGGGACAATGAGCAGTTCTTC
. . TRBJ2-5 TRBV30 CAWNSQETQYF TGTGCCTGGAACAGTCAAGAGACCCAGTACTTC
TRBD1 . TRBJ2-4 TRBV6-5 CASDRGRGDIQYF TGTGCCAGCGACAGGGGGAGAGGGGACATTCAGTACTTC
TRBD1 . TRBJ2-7 TRBV24-1 CATSDPGQGSYEQYF TGTGCCACCAGTGACCCGGGACAGGGATCCTACGAGCAGTACTTC
TRBD2 . TRBJ2-3 TRBV7-9 CASSPRGDADTQYF TGTGCCAGCAGTCCTCGGGGGGATGCAGATACGCAGTATTTT
. . TRBJ2-1 TRBV5-8 CASSSAVTTGGNEQFF TGTGCCAGCAGCTCGGCCGTCACTACTGGAGGGAATGAGCAGTTCTTC
TRBD2 . TRBJ2-2 TRBV19 CASGFGGSGTGELFF TGTGCCAGTGGTTTTGGCGGGAGTGGCACCGGGGAGCTGTTTTTT
TRBD1 few TRBJ1-1 TRBV10-2 CATTVGGMNTEAFF TGCGCCACCACGGTAGGGGGCATGAACACTGAAGCTTTCTTT
TRBD1 . TRBJ1-1 TRBV7-9 CASSPRDRLNTEAFF TGTGCCAGCAGCCCTAGGGACAGATTGAACACTGAAGCTTTCTTT
TRBD1 once TRBJ2-7 TRBV4-2 CASSPGQGGYEQYF TGTGCCAGCAGCCCGGGACAGGGAGGCTACGAGCAGTACTTC
. . TRBJ1-5 TRBV6-1 CASSDPGSYQPQHF TGTGCCAGCAGTGACCCCGGTTCCTATCAGCCCCAGCATTTT
. . TRBJ2-2 TRBV5-6 CASSFGTPGTGELFF TGTGCCAGCAGCTTCGGTACCCCGGGCACCGGGGAGCTGTTTTTT
TRBD1 . TRBJ1-2 TRBV4-1 CASSPHRTGEGPNYGYTF TGCGCCAGCAGCCCCCATCGCACAGGGGAAGGGCCTAACTATGGCTACACCTTC
. . TRBJ2-3 TRBV7-9 CASSLVAFGTDTQYF TGTGCCAGCAGCTTAGTAGCGTTTGGGACAGATACGCAGTATTTT
TRBD1 . TRBJ1-3 TRBV6-1 CASSEHGVGGGNTIYF TGTGCCAGCAGTGAACACGGAGTAGGGGGCGGAAACACCATATATTTT
TRBD2 . TRBJ2-7 TRBV10-1 CASSEGGGSEQYF TGCGCCAGCAGTGAGGGCGGGGGGTCCGAGCAGTACTTC
TRBD1 . TRBJ1-3 TRBV2 CASVFGTGWLSGNTIYF TGTGCCAGCGTCTTTGGGACAGGCTGGCTATCTGGAAACACCATATATTTT